One sample yielded the 7 T cell receptor beta chains listed below, sequenced in a study of post-analysis software for immune sequencing data. Unique molecular identifiers were present in the TCR beta cDNA libraries. TCRdb re-analysed the PCR reads in MiXCR, keeping a single row per CDR3 protein. Of fewer than 900,000 distinct CDR3 sequences detected, roughly 50% appear once; the ten largest clones hold 4.9%. Study results and limitations: Patients used about five TRBV segments, including TRBV5-6, TRBV5-1 and TRBV20-1, more often than controls.

Their target antigens are unknown. Sequenced sample: blood. These receptors all come from a girl aged 10 to 17 with multiple sclerosis.

The chain carries TRBV6-5 and TRBJ2-5; a weak D match, TRBD2 (5 bases). From germline, CDR1 is MNHEY and CDR2 SVGAGI. The CDR3 runs 13 residues. Trimming cost V 6 bases and J 4 bases, with 12 bases left between them. The CDR3 sequence: CASRGWSGETQYF. CDR3 coding DNA: TGTGCCAGCAGGGGGTGGAGCGGAGAGACCCAGTACTTC.

The J gene is TRBJ2-1, the V gene TRBV27, with TRBD2 as a possible D gene (5 bases). The V end was cut by 6 bases, the J end by 7 bases, with 13 bases between. The CDR3 covers 13 residues. From germline, CDR1 is MNHEY and CDR2 SMNVEV (reference sequence). As DNA, the CDR3 is TGTGCCAGCAGCCCATATATAGCGAATGAGCAGTTCTTC. Residues: CASSPYIANEQFF.

The gene calls are TRBV20-1 and TRBJ2-7, with TRBD2 identical over 7 bases. V lost 3 bases and J lost 0; bases outside the gene matches: 5. The CDR3 has 14 amino acids. Germline lookup yields CDR1 DFQATT and CDR2 SNEGSKA (reference sequence). CDR3 amino acids: CSASRLAASYEQYF. In nucleotides, the CDR3 is TGCAGTGCTAGTCGCCTAGCGGCCTCCTACGAGCAGTACTTC.

The J gene is TRBJ2-3, the V gene TRBV7-9; 11 nucleotides align to TRBD2. CDR1 is SEHNR, CDR2 FQNEAQ, per germline (reference sequence). There are 19 residues in the CDR3. Trimming took 5 bases from V and 1 from J; bases not matched to a gene: 14. The CDR3 sequence: CASSPPLAGAPMGTDTQYF. DNA of the CDR3: TGTGCCAGCAGCCCCCCACTAGCGGGAGCGCCGATGGGCACAGATACGCAGTATTTT. Drawing the rest from reference TRBV7-9 and TRBJ2-3, the complete variable domain is DTGVSQNPRHKITKRGQNVTFRCDPISEHNRLYWYRQTLGQGPEFLTYFQNEAQLEKSRLLSDRFSAERPKGSFSTLEIQRTEQGDSAMYLCASSPPLAGAPMGTDTQYFGPGTRLTVL.

The V and J genes are TRBV13 and TRBJ1-1, with 7 bases lining up with TRBD1. Germline CDR1 and CDR2: PRHDT and FYEKMQ (reference sequence). The V gene end was trimmed by 5 bases and the J gene end by 5 bases; junction bases not matched to a gene: 8. This CDR3 is 14 amino acids long. The CDR3 region has the DNA TGTGCCAGCAGCCACCGACAGGGACGGACTGAAGCTTTCTTT. This encodes CASSHRQGRTEAFF.

The rearrangement joins TRBV7-8 to TRBJ2-1, with D possibly matching TRBD2 (6 bases). Germline CDR1 and CDR2: SGHVS and FQNEAQ. This CDR3 spans 14 amino acids. The V and J ends lost 8 bases and 6 bases respectively, with 17 bases between them. Here the CDR3 DNA reads TGTGCCAGCGGCCCGCGGGACCTCCGCAATGAGCAGTTCTTC. Its translation is CASGPRDLRNEQFF.

Many counts were recorded for this clonotype. This sequence joins TRBV5-4 and TRBJ2-1; TRBD2 aligns across 7 bases. Losses at the gene ends were 4 bases for V and 10 bases for J; bases not matched to a gene: 5. Germline V lookup: CDR1 SGHNT, CDR2 YYREEE (reference sequence). The CDR3 is made up of 12 amino acids. The chain's CDR3 is CASSPGGDEQFF. The CDR3 bases are TGTGCCAGCAGCCCTGGGGGGGACGAGCAGTTCTTC.